The present TCR beta chain was sequenced within a study of OX40 agonist ivuxolimab in advanced cancers. This clone appeared a single time. TCRdb keeps only in-frame clones here, not all; method: immunoSEQ multiplex PCR. The table has about 58,000 clones, around 84% seen once. The CDR3 has 15 amino acids. Trimming left V 1 base short and J 3 bases short, with 10 bases between. Germline CDR1 SGHRS, CDR2 YFSETQ. Sampling times: baseline, cycle 4 day 1, cycle 7 day 1. The source is an adult with an advanced solid tumor such as melanoma, head and neck, liver or kidney cancer. The sample consisted of CD4+ or CD8+ T cells sorted from blood, taken in a trial of the OX40 agonist ivuxolimab. The rearrangement uses TRBV5-1 and TRBJ2-2, with a weak D call TRBD2 (6 bases). CDR3 sequence: CASSLMAGYTGELFF. The CDR3 DNA sequence: TGCGCCAGCAGCTTGATGGCGGGGTACACCGGGGAGCTGTTTTTT. The full variable domain, rest sourced from reference TRBV5-1 and TRBJ2-2, is KAGVTQTPRYLIKTRGQQVTLSCSPISGHRSVSWYQQTPGQGLQFLFEYFSETQRNKGNFPGRFSGRQFSNSRSEMNVSTLELGDSALYLCASSLMAGYTGELFFGEGSRLTVL.